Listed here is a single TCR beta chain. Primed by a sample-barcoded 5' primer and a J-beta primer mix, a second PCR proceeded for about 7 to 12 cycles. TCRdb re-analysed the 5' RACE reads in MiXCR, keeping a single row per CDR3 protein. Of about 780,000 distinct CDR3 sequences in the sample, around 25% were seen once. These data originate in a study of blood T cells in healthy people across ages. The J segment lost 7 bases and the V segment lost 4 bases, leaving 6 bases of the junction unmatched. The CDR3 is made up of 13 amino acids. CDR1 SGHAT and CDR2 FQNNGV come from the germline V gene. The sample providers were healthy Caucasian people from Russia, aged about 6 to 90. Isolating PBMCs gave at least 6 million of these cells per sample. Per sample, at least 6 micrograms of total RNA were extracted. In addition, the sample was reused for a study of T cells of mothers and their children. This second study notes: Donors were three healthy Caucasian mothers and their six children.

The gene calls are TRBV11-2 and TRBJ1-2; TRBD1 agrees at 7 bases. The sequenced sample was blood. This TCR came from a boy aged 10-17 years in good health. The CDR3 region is CASSSGQLGGYTF. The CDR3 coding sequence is TGTGCCAGCAGCTCGGGACAGTTGGGTGGCTACACCTTC.